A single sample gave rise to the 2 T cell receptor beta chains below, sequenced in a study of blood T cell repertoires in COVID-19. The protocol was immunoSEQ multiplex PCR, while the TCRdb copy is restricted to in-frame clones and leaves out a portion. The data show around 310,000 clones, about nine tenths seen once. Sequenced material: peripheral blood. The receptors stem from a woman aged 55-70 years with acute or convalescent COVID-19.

The CDR3 here is CASSGGGSGNTIYF. The CDR3 nucleotides are TGTGCCAGCAGTGGAGGGGGCTCTGGAAACACCATATATTTT. The rearrangement links TRBV2 to TRBJ1-3; D possibly corresponds to TRBD1 (6 bases). From germline, CDR1 is SNHLY and CDR2 FYNNEI. The length of the CDR3 is 14 residues. V lost 4 bases to trimming and J lost 0 bases, with 7 bases between them.

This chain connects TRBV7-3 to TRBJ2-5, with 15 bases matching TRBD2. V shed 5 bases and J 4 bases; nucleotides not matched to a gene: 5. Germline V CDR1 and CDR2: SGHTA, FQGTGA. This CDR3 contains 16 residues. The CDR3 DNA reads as TGTGCCAGCAGCCCCGGACTAGCGGGAGGGTCAGAGACCCAGTACTTC. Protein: CASSPGLAGGSETQYF. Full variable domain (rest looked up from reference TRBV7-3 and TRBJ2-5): GAGVSQTPSNKVTEKGKYVELRCDPISGHTALYWYRQSLGQGPEFLIYFQGTGAADDSGLPNDRFFAVRPEGSVSTLKIQRTERGDSAVYLCASSPGLAGGSETQYFGPGTRLLVL.